This record concerns one T cell receptor (beta chain) sequence. Original methodology: It was from reference gene primer amplification that nucleated cell counts were estimated. Measured with immunoSEQ multiplex PCR; TCRdb has only the in-frame clones, and not every one. From that table come the V and J calls and clone size; the DNA was used to work out D and trimming. The table has about 60,000 clones, approximately 86% seen once. The data derive from a study of blood T cell repertoires in COVID-19. Study as a whole: Whether acute or convalescent, the COVID-19 samples came from the United States, Italy and Spain. PBMCs, B-cell-depleted T cells, or T cells provided the cDNA or gDNA that made up the material.

V was shortened by 4 bases and J by 4 bases, with 10 bases between the two germline ends. Germline lookup yields CDR1 MDHEN and CDR2 SYDVKM. This CDR3 comprises 13 residues. This clonotype was obtained from a man between 60 and 75 years old with acute or convalescent COVID-19. The V gene is TRBV28, the J gene TRBJ1-2; D gene unclear. Sequenced sample: peripheral blood. Here the CDR3 reads CASSSGLRYGYTF. The CDR3 DNA reads as TGTGCCAGCAGTTCCGGACTACGCTATGGCTACACCTTC.